This passage covers 17 T cell receptor beta chains from one sample sequenced in a study of blood T cell repertoires in COVID-19 (dated by TCRdb to about 2020). Library method: the immunoSEQ multiplex PCR assay. This immuneACCESS table, as held by TCRdb, lists in-frame sequences with V and J called but not all clones. Of the missing ones, under half trace to an unresolved V gene in checked studies; the others have no known cause. This sample holds 300,000 or so clones; roughly 92% were observed only once. About 2.2% of the sample rests with the top ten. The sequenced sample was peripheral blood. These receptors originate from a woman aged 25 to 39 with COVID-19, enrolled during active disease.

The chain employs TRBV30 and TRBJ1-3, with D maybe TRBD1 (6 bases). The V and J ends lost 8 bases and 10 bases respectively, with 18 bases between them. The CDR3 consists of 12 residues. Germline CDR1 GTSNPN, CDR2 SVGIG (reference sequence). The DNA for the CDR3 is TGTGCCCGATCGGACAGTGGTAGGACCATATATTTT. Translated: CARSDSGRTIYF.

Only one count was recorded for this clone. The junction differs from germline at one of its ends, possibly a read error. In DNA, the CDR3 is TGTGCCAGCAGTCCCCAGGGGGAGCTGTTCTTC. It is translated as CASSPQGELFF. The V call is TRBV28, the J call TRBJ2-1, with TRBD1 matching over 7 bases. The CDR3 consists of 11 residues. Germline CDR1 MDHEN, CDR2 SYDVKM.

This clone turned up a few times. The CDR3 region is CASSLRGGTSYGYTF. The CDR3 bases are TGTGCCAGCAGTTTGCGGGGGGGAACTAGCTATGGCTACACCTTC. The chain carries TRBV27 and TRBJ1-2; D is perhaps TRBD1 (5 bases). Trimming removed 3 bases at V and 4 bases at J, with 15 bases between. In germline, CDR1 is MNHEY, CDR2 SMNVEV (reference sequence). CDR3 size: 15 residues.

Worth noting for this clone: This sample includes further DNA sequences coding for the same CDR3. The chain combines TRBV19 with TRBJ1-4; D not certain. The CDR3 has 14 residues. V was cut by 5 bases and J by 2 bases, with 9 bases left in between. Per germline, CDR1 LNHDA and CDR2 SQIVND (reference sequence). The CDR3 DNA is TGTGCCAGTAGTCCCCCCGGGACTAATGAAAAACTGTTTTTT. This translates into CASSPPGTNEKLFF.

CDR3 loop: CASSSGRGLNEKLFF. The CDR3 coding sequence is TGTGCCAGTAGTTCCGGGCGGGGACTAAATGAAAAACTGTTTTTT. This sequence joins TRBV19 and TRBJ1-4; D may be TRBD1 (5 bases). The length of the CDR3 is 15 residues. Trimming left V 5 bases short and J 5 bases short, with 15 bases between. Per germline, CDR1 LNHDA and CDR2 SQIVND (reference sequence).

The gene calls are TRBV5-1 and TRBJ1-1; tentatively, D is TRBD1 (6 bases). V lost 1 base to trimming and J lost 5 bases, with 9 bases between them. The germline V gene has CDR1 SGHRS and CDR2 YFSETQ. There are 13 residues in the CDR3. CDR3 residues: CASSLQGSTEAFF. Here the CDR3 DNA reads TGCGCCAGCAGCTTGCAGGGGTCGACTGAAGCTTTCTTT.

J is TRBJ2-1 and V is TRBV11-1, with D possibly TRBD1 on 5 matching bases. Germline CDR1 reads SGHAT; CDR2 reads FQDESV (reference sequence). This CDR3 comprises 12 residues. V gave up 1 base and J gave up 13 bases, with 11 bases separating them. Here the CDR3 DNA reads TGTGCCAGCAGCTTAGAAGGGGCCGGCCAGTTCTTC. Residues: CASSLEGAGQFF.

V usage is TRBV29-1 and J usage is TRBJ2-7; D perhaps matches TRBD1 (5 bases). CDR3 length: 13 amino acids. Germline CDR1 is SQVTM and CDR2 is ANQGSEA. Trimming cost V 1 base and J 6 bases, with 13 bases left between them. The CDR3: CSVEGQGVLEQYF. In nucleotides, the CDR3 is TGCAGCGTTGAAGGGCAGGGTGTCCTCGAGCAGTACTTC.

The CDR3 sequence: CASSFELGHEQYF. The CDR3 bases are TGTGCCAGCAGTTTTGAGCTTGGGCACGAGCAGTACTTC. The rearrangement uses TRBV28 and TRBJ2-7; D unclear. Germline CDR1 is MDHEN and CDR2 is SYDVKM. The CDR3 is made up of 13 amino acids. The V and J ends lost 3 bases and 5 bases respectively, with 11 bases between them.

The chain recombines TRBV11-2 with TRBJ1-1; D unresolved. This CDR3 has 16 amino acids. Germline V gives CDR1 SGHAT, CDR2 FQNNGV. V was cut by 1 base and J by 2 bases, with 14 bases left in between. The CDR3 DNA reads as TGTGCCAGCAGCTTAGGGCAGGAGGCCTTCAACACTGAAGCTTTCTTT. Residues: CASSLGQEAFNTEAFF.

The genes are TRBV4-2 and TRBJ2-1, with TRBD2 matching 8 bases. Trimming took 1 base from V and 8 from J; bases not matched to a gene: 7. This CDR3 has 15 amino acids. Germline loops: CDR1 LGHNA, CDR2 YNFKEQ. The CDR3 coding sequence is TGTGCCAGCAGCCAAGGCGGGACTAGGCTTTATGAGCAGTTCTTC. Residues: CASSQGGTRLYEQFF.

The V gene is TRBV19, the J gene TRBJ1-6, with 8 bases that match TRBD1. V lost 4 bases and J lost 7; bases outside the gene matches: 6. Germline values: CDR1 LNHDA, CDR2 SQIVND (reference sequence). The CDR3 length is 15 residues. As DNA, the CDR3 is TGTGCCAGTAGTAGGGCGGGACAGGCCAATTCACCCCTCCACTTT. Translating it yields CASSRAGQANSPLHF.

This clone was recorded only once. This chain joins TRBV2 and TRBJ2-1; 7 bases agree with TRBD1. Germline-derived CDR1 and CDR2 are SNHLY and FYNNEI. Losses at the gene ends were 7 bases for V and 5 bases for J; bases not matched to a gene: 5. The CDR3 has 13 amino acids. The CDR3 DNA sequence: TGTGCCAGCACTGTAGACAGGGACAATGAGCAGTTCTTC. Translation: CASTVDRDNEQFF.

The chain is built from TRBV3-1 (or the pseudogene TRBV3-2) and TRBJ2-7, with D perhaps TRBD2 (6 bases). Germline loops: CDR1 LGHDT, CDR2 YNNKEL (reference sequence). The CDR3 runs to 13 residues. V lost 2 bases, J lost 13 bases, and 18 bases lay in between. CDR3 coding DNA: TGTGCCAGCAGCCAACCCATATTCGGGAGCCTTTACTTC. Translated: CASSQPIFGSLYF.

V usage is TRBV14 and J usage is TRBJ2-2; D might be TRBD1 (5 bases). The V end lost 2 bases, the J end lost 6 bases, and 10 bases lay between the germline ends. The CDR3 has 14 residues. The V gene's germline CDR1 is SGHDN and CDR2 FVKESK. The DNA of the CDR3 is TGTGCCAGCAGCCAATACAGGTTCGCCGGGGAGCTGTTTTTT. Its translation is CASSQYRFAGELFF.

The chain joins TRBV3-1 (or the pseudogene TRBV3-2) to TRBJ1-6, with D perhaps TRBD1 (5 bases). This CDR3 region has 15 residues. V was clipped by 2 bases and J by 5 bases, with 10 bases between them. CDR1 is LGHDT, CDR2 YNNKEL, per germline (reference sequence). DNA of the CDR3: TGTGCCAGCAGCCAACGGGGGTTTAATAATTCACCCCTCCACTTT. Encoded protein: CASSQRGFNNSPLHF.

The J gene is TRBJ2-2, the V gene TRBV30; D is perhaps TRBD1 (6 bases). The CDR3 runs to 15 residues. V lost 1 base and J 3 bases, leaving 12 bases between the germline ends. The germline V gene has CDR1 GTSNPN and CDR2 SVGIG (reference sequence). CDR3 DNA: TGTGCCTGGAGTGGGGACACCACCTACACCGGGGAGCTGTTTTTT. Its protein is CAWSGDTTYTGELFF.